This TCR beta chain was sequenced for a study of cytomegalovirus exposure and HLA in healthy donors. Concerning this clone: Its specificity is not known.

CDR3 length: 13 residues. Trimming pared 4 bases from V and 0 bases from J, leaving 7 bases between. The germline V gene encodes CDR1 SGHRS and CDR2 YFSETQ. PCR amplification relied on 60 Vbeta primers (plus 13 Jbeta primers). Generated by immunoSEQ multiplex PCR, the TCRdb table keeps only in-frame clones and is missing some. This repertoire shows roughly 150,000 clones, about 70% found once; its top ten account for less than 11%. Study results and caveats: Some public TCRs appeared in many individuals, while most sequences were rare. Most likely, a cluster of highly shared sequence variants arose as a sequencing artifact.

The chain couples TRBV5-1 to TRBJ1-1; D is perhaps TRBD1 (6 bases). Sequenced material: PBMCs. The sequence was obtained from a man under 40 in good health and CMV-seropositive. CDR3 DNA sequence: TGCGCCAGCAGCAGACAGGTGAACACTGAAGCTTTCTTT. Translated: CASSRQVNTEAFF. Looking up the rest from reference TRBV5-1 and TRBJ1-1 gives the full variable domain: KAGVTQTPRYLIKTRGQQVTLSCSPISGHRSVSWYQQTPGQGLQFLFEYFSETQRNKGNFPGRFSGRQFSNSRSEMNVSTLELGDSALYLCASSRQVNTEAFFGQGTRLTVV.